This T cell receptor beta chain emerged from a study of cytomegalovirus exposure and HLA in healthy donors. This clone came up a few times. Its antigen is not identified. Primers: 60 Vbeta forward and 13 Jbeta reverse. Some clones are missing from TCRdb's copy, which holds only in-frame ones; the method was immunoSEQ multiplex PCR. The sample has about 150,000 clones, nearly 80% seen once. Study conclusions and caveats: The study labeled approximately 150 TCR beta chains cytomegalovirus-associated. In a later analysis, across HLA loci, associated TCR counts were highest for DRB1, lowest for HLA-C. Excluded were some V segments that proved indistinguishable, including TRBV6-2 and TRBV6-3. When presence/absence was analysed, sequencing depth was taken to be roughly uniform across donors.

V shed 3 bases and J shed 1 base, with 7 bases lying between them. Germline values: CDR1 LNHDA, CDR2 SQIVND (reference sequence). The CDR3 runs 15 residues. Sequencing was carried out using PBMCs. V gene TRBV19 combines with J gene TRBJ2-6; D is unclear. The clonotype originates from a male donor in good health and CMV-seronegative. The CDR3 region has the DNA TGTGCCAGTAGTATGTTCCGGTCTGGGGCCAACGTCCTGACTTTC. It translates to CASSMFRSGANVLTF.